The 27 T cell receptor beta chains given below trace back to one sample, sequenced in a study of T cell repertoires in ileal Crohn's disease. Repertoires were generated with immunoSEQ multiplex PCR, while TCRdb's copy carries only in-frame clones and drops some. The sample carries 14,000 or so clones, roughly 70% recorded once. Sequenced: ileal tissue. Receptors were obtained from an adult with Crohn's disease.

This clone was observed a few times. V gene TRBV29-1 combines with J gene TRBJ1-1; D gene ambiguous. The CDR3 is made up of 12 amino acids. V lost 4 bases and J lost 2, with 8 bases in between. Germline lookup yields CDR1 SQVTM and CDR2 ANQGSEA. This CDR3 is CSVGSGNTEAFF. Written as DNA, the CDR3 is TGCAGCGTTGGAAGCGGCAACACTGAAGCTTTCTTT.

This chain links TRBV28 with TRBJ1-2; TRBD1 agrees at 9 bases. This CDR3 is built from 13 residues. The germline CDR1 and CDR2 sequences are MDHEN and SYDVKM. J lost 7 bases, V lost 6 bases, and 6 bases had no gene match. For the CDR3, the DNA is TGTGCCAGCAGGGTACAGGGGGCAGGTGGCTACACCTTC. The encoded protein is CASRVQGAGGYTF.

This clone is labeled medium-sized. This sample also contains other DNA sequences that code for the same CDR3. V and J are TRBV11-2 and TRBJ2-7; D could derive from TRBD1 or TRBD2 (5 bases each). CDR1 is SGHAT, CDR2 FQNNGV, per germline. CDR3 length equals 14 residues. V lost 5 bases to trimming and J lost 2 bases, with 13 bases between them. CDR3 sequence: CASSLGDGTYEQYF. In nucleotides, the CDR3 is TGTGCCAGCAGCCTCGGGGACGGGACCTACGAGCAGTACTTC. Together with reference TRBV11-2 and TRBJ2-7, the CDR3 gives the full variable domain: EAGVAQSPRYKIIEKRQSVAFWCNPISGHATLYWYQQILGQGPKLLIQFQNNGVVDDSQLPKDRFSAERLKGVDSTLKIQPAKLEDSAVYLCASSLGDGTYEQYFGPGTRLTVT.

The V call is TRBV10-3, the J call TRBJ2-3, with D possibly matching TRBD1 (5 bases). CDR1 ENHRY and CDR2 SYGVKD come from the germline V gene. CDR3 length: 13 residues. The V end lost 0 bases, the J end lost 8 bases, and 9 bases lay between the germline ends. CDR3 DNA: TGTGCCATCAGTGAGTCGGTAAGGGGTACGCAGTATTTT. Translated, it gives CAISESVRGTQYF.

This clone has a handful of counts. The V and J genes are TRBV6-1 and TRBJ1-2, with 9 bases lining up with TRBD1. V shed 10 bases, J shed 8 bases, and the junction held 14 bases outside the gene matches. Germline V gene data show CDR1 as MNHNS and CDR2 as SASEGT. The CDR3 runs 14 residues. In DNA form, the CDR3 reads TGTGCCACTCTCCCGGGACAGGGACTCGGAGGCTACACCTTC. The encoded protein is CATLPGQGLGGYTF.

The gene calls are TRBV14 and TRBJ2-7; 8 bases align to TRBD1. V shed 3 bases, J shed 1 base, and the junction held 8 bases outside the gene matches. The CDR3 consists of 16 residues. CDR1 and CDR2 from the germline V gene are SGHDN and FVKESK. The CDR3 bases are TGTGCCAGCAGCCAGATGATACAGGGGGTTTCCTACGAGCAGTACTTC. This codes for CASSQMIQGVSYEQYF.

The genes are TRBV19 and TRBJ2-3; the D call may be TRBD1 or TRBD2 (5 bases each). There are 17 residues in the CDR3. V lost 5 bases and J lost 7, with 25 bases in between. Germline values: CDR1 LNHDA, CDR2 SQIVND (reference sequence). The CDR3 bases are TGTGCCAGTAGTCTTCCTGGAAGGGCTAGAGGGGAATATACGCAGTATTTT. Residues: CASSLPGRARGEYTQYF.

Comments on this clone: Distinct nucleotide sequences in the sample also encode this CDR3. The chain is built from TRBV10-2 and TRBJ1-2; perhaps TRBD1 as D (5 bases). CDR3 length: 14 amino acids. V was trimmed by 0 bases and J by 2 bases, leaving 7 bases between them. Germline-derived CDR1 and CDR2 are WSHSY and SAAADI. In DNA, the CDR3 is TGCGCCAGCAGTGAGTCGGGGGACAACTATGGCTACACCTTC. Translation gives CASSESGDNYGYTF.

The J gene is TRBJ2-3, the V gene TRBV19; D gene unclear. The CDR3 runs 13 residues. Trimming removed 5 bases from V and 1 base from J, with 7 bases in between. The V gene's germline CDR1 is LNHDA and CDR2 SQIVND (reference sequence). CDR3 coding DNA: TGTGCCAGTAGTCCACAGCGCACAGATACGCAGTATTTT. This codes for CASSPQRTDTQYF.

The chain uses TRBV2 and TRBJ2-5, with TRBD2 matching over 10 bases. The germline CDR1 and CDR2 sequences are SNHLY and FYNNEI. V gave up 2 bases and J gave up 5 bases; unmatched junction bases: 8. CDR3 length equals 16 residues. This chain's CDR3 is CASSESSGGALETQYF. CDR3 in DNA: TGTGCCAGCAGTGAATCCAGCGGGGGGGCGCTGGAGACCCAGTACTTC.

A single count supports this clone. This chain connects TRBV11-2 to TRBJ1-4; maybe TRBD1 (5 bases). CDR3 length: 16 amino acids. The V gene's germline CDR1 is SGHAT and CDR2 FQNNGV. Trimming stripped 2 bases from V and 12 bases from J, with 22 bases between. The CDR3 here is CASSLYFRGEGFELFF. The CDR3 nucleotides read TGTGCCAGCAGCTTATACTTCCGGGGAGAGGGGTTCGAACTGTTTTTT.

The chain employs TRBV25-1 and TRBJ1-5, with D tentatively TRBD1 (5 bases). Germline V gene sequence: CDR1 MGHDK, CDR2 SYGVNS. Deletions cut 4 bases from V and 7 bases from J, with 14 bases between. The CDR3 loop spans 14 amino acids. DNA for the CDR3: TGTGCCAGCAGTGTCAGGCCCGCAGGGCAGCCCCAGCATTTT. This gives the protein CASSVRPAGQPQHF.

The chain joins TRBV5-1 to TRBJ2-6; TRBD1 matches 8 bases. The CDR3 runs 20 residues. Germline CDR1 is SGHRS and CDR2 is YFSETQ. V shed 4 bases and J 0 bases; nucleotides not matched to a gene: 15. The CDR3 DNA sequence: TGCGCCAGCAGCCCGTCCCGGGACAGGAATCCTTTCTCTGGGGCCAACGTCCTGACTTTC. It is translated as CASSPSRDRNPFSGANVLTF. The full variable domain, with the rest looked up from reference TRBV5-1 and TRBJ2-6, is KAGVTQTPRYLIKTRGQQVTLSCSPISGHRSVSWYQQTPGQGLQFLFEYFSETQRNKGNFPGRFSGRQFSNSRSEMNVSTLELGDSALYLCASSPSRDRNPFSGANVLTFGAGSRLTVL.

This chain's CDR3 is CASSFGGSSYNEQFF. CDR3 nucleotide sequence: TGTGCCAGCAGCTTTGGCGGGAGCTCCTACAATGAGCAGTTCTTC. The chain couples TRBV11-3 to TRBJ2-1, with 7 bases aligning to TRBD2. Trimming removed 3 bases from V and 0 bases from J; junction bases left unmatched: 2. The germline V gene encodes CDR1 SGHNT and CDR2 YENEEA. The CDR3 length is 15 residues.

This clone was detected only once. This chain joins TRBV11-2 and TRBJ2-7, with 9 bases that match TRBD2. CDR3 length: 15 amino acids. V lost 2 bases and J lost 2; bases outside the gene matches: 4. Germline V gene sequence: CDR1 SGHAT, CDR2 FQNNGV. The CDR3 sequence is CASSLLAGPAYEQYF. CDR3 bases: TGTGCCAGCAGCTTACTAGCGGGGCCTGCCTACGAGCAGTACTTC.

This rearrangement joins TRBV21-1 to TRBJ2-7; the table assigns TRBD1, which was not confirmed against the DNA. TRBV21-1 is tagged as a pseudogene. The CDR3 loop spans 14 amino acids. This CDR3 reads CASVLRDRVHEQYF. CDR3 DNA: TGTGCCAGCGTGCTAAGGGACAGGGTCCACGAGCAGTACTTC.

The chain carries TRBV6-5 and TRBJ1-1; the D is unclear. Trimming pared 3 bases from V and 5 bases from J, leaving 16 bases between. The length of the CDR3 is 15 residues. Germline V gene data show CDR1 as MNHEY and CDR2 as SVGAGI. In nucleotides, the CDR3 is TGTGCCAGCAGTTATTCCCAAGGAGGGAGGACTGAAGCTTTCTTT. Its protein is CASSYSQGGRTEAFF.

The CDR3 bases are TGTGCCAGCAGTTACGGCAGACAGGGGTACGAGCAGTACTTC. Residues: CASSYGRQGYEQYF. This chain uses TRBV6-5 with TRBJ2-7, with 8 bases identical to TRBD1. The J segment lost 4 bases and the V segment lost 2 bases, leaving 4 bases of the junction unmatched. Germline CDR1 is MNHEY and CDR2 is SVGAGI. CDR3 size: 14 residues.

This clone appeared once. CDR3 nucleotide sequence: TGCGCCAGCCAGATTTTAGACCGACAGAACACTGAAGCTTTCTTT. Encoded protein: CASQILDRQNTEAFF. The chain employs TRBV23-1 and TRBJ1-1; D remains unclear. TRBV23-1 is an ORF, and what it does is uncertain. CDR3 length: 15 residues. Trimming stripped 8 bases from V and 1 base from J, with 17 bases between.

The CDR3 DNA sequence: TGTGCCAGCAGACAAGAGGAAAAACTGTTTTTT. Translated, it gives CASRQEEKLFF. This sequence joins TRBV2 and TRBJ1-4, with no clear D. This CDR3 has 11 residues. Trimming cost V 6 bases and J 8 bases, with 7 bases left between them. The germline V gene encodes CDR1 SNHLY and CDR2 FYNNEI.

On this clone itself: The same CDR3 can be traced to other DNA sequences in this sample. The V gene is TRBV7-8, the J gene TRBJ1-5; tentative D call: TRBD1 (5 bases). Germline values: CDR1 SGHVS, CDR2 FQNEAQ. The CDR3 runs to 16 residues. V lost 6 bases, J lost 1 base, and 16 bases lay in between. DNA for the CDR3: TGTGCCAGCAGTCCACAGGCCGCAGGGAGCAATCAGCCCCAGCATTTT. The encoded protein is CASSPQAAGSNQPQHF.

The table lists this clone with a few counts. The V and J genes are TRBV30 and TRBJ1-5; D uncertain. Trimming cost V 2 bases and J 1 base, with 9 bases left between them. Germline V lookup: CDR1 GTSNPN, CDR2 SVGIG (reference sequence). The CDR3 contains 14 residues. The CDR3 DNA sequence: TGTGCCTGGAGTATACCGACAAGCAATCAGCCCCAGCATTTT. Protein product: CAWSIPTSNQPQHF. Filled out from reference TRBV30 and TRBJ1-5, the complete variable domain reads SQTIHQWPATLVQPVGSPLSLECTVEGTSNPNLYWYRQAAGRGLQLLFYSVGIGQISSEVPQNLSASRPQDRQFILSSKKLLLSDSGFYLCAWSIPTSNQPQHFGDGTRLSIL.

The chain couples TRBV18 to TRBJ2-7, with 10 bases fitting TRBD1. Germline trimming cut 3 bases from V and 7 bases from J; bases unmatched to any gene: 9. The CDR3 runs to 15 residues. Germline V gene lookup returns CDR1 KGHSH and CDR2 LQKENI. The CDR3 reads CASSPSGDRGVEQYF. The DNA of the CDR3 is TGTGCCAGCTCACCGTCCGGGGACAGGGGAGTGGAGCAGTACTTC.

V and J are TRBV18 and TRBJ2-5; 9 bases fit TRBD1. CDR1 KGHSH and CDR2 LQKENI come from the germline V gene. V was pared by 5 bases and J by 4 bases, with 5 bases of the junction left unmatched. The CDR3 spans 14 residues. CDR3 amino acids: CASSLTGGGETQYF. CDR3 sequence (DNA): TGTGCCAGCTCATTAACAGGGGGCGGAGAGACCCAGTACTTC.

The chain joins TRBV28 to TRBJ2-5; D possibly corresponds to TRBD2 (5 bases). Deletions cut 2 bases from V and 6 bases from J, with 7 bases between. This CDR3 has 12 residues. The V gene's germline CDR1 is MDHEN and CDR2 SYDVKM. The CDR3 nucleotides are TGTGCCAGCAGTTTAGAGGGTCAGACCCAGTACTTC. This translates into CASSLEGQTQYF.

This clone was seen a single time. The chain links TRBV7-9 to TRBJ2-5; 9 bases align to TRBD2. Per the germline V gene, CDR1 is SEHNR and CDR2 is FQNEAQ (reference sequence). V lost 2 bases and J lost 2; bases outside the gene matches: 12. The CDR3 contains 18 residues. The chain's CDR3 is CASSLWRGGTIRQETQYF. Written as DNA, the CDR3 is TGTGCCAGCAGCTTATGGCGGGGGGGCACTATCCGACAAGAGACCCAGTACTTC.

With regard to this clone: The same CDR3 arises from other DNA sequences in this sample as well. J is TRBJ2-7 and V is TRBV5-6; 11 bases are shared with TRBD1. This CDR3 is built from 13 residues. V gave up 5 bases and J gave up 5 bases; unmatched junction bases: 3. The germline V gene encodes CDR1 SGHDT and CDR2 YYEEEE. CDR3 in amino acids: CASSWTGGDEQYF. In DNA form, the CDR3 reads TGTGCCAGCAGTTGGACAGGGGGCGACGAGCAGTACTTC. Drawing the rest from reference TRBV5-6 and TRBJ2-7, the complete variable domain is DAGVTQSPTHLIKTRGQQVTLRCSPKSGHDTVSWYQQALGQGPQFIFQYYEEEERQRGNFPDRFSGHQFPNYSSELNVNALLLGDSALYLCASSWTGGDEQYFGPGTRLTVT.